Presented here are 26 T cell receptor beta chains from one specimen sequenced in a study of shared clonotypes between healthy human individuals. Libraries were prepared by immunoSEQ multiplex PCR; TCRdb keeps only in-frame clonotypes and omits some of them. Here the sample spans fewer than 600,000 clones, roughly four fifths being singletons. The specimen sequenced was PBMCs. Receptor source: a woman in her thirties or forties in good health. Some clones in this sample may be carry-over from other donors' samples.

This clone was picked up many times. The chain carries TRBV5-4 and TRBJ1-3; 11 positions match TRBD1. Germline CDR1 is SGHNT and CDR2 is YYREEE (reference sequence). This CDR3 spans 17 amino acids. V was pared by 3 bases and J by 0 bases, with 5 bases of the junction left unmatched. CDR3 nucleotides: TGTGCCAGCAGCTACGGGACAGGGGGGAACTCTGGAAACACCATATATTTT. Its translation: CASSYGTGGNSGNTIYF.

The rearrangement links TRBV12-5 to TRBJ1-1; the D gene is possibly TRBD1 (5 bases). Trimming stripped 1 base from V and 3 bases from J, with 9 bases between. CDR1 is LGHNT and CDR2 is FRNRAP in the germline V gene. The CDR3 consists of 14 residues. CDR3 residues: CASGLGQGDTEAFF. The CDR3 DNA is TGTGCTAGTGGTTTGGGGCAGGGCGACACTGAAGCTTTCTTT.

Points on this clone: A far larger clone is a single base away, which makes a read error likely. Distinct nucleotide sequences in the sample also encode this CDR3. This chain connects TRBV29-1 to TRBJ1-2; D is unresolved. V was cut by 7 bases and J by 1 base, with 13 bases left in between. From germline, CDR1 is SQVTM and CDR2 ANQGSEA. The CDR3 totals 13 residues. This chain's CDR3 is CSAGTDFNYGYTF. The DNA for the CDR3 is TGCAGCGCCGGTACAGATTTTAACTATGGCTACACCTTC.

The chain recombines TRBV5-1 with TRBJ2-3, with TRBD2 matching 9 bases. In germline, CDR1 is SGHRS, CDR2 YFSETQ. V lost 4 bases and J lost 0; bases outside the gene matches: 9. This CDR3 comprises 17 residues. Here the CDR3 DNA reads TGCGCCAGCAGCCCCACGACTAGCGGAACTAGCACAGATACGCAGTATTTT. Translation gives CASSPTTSGTSTDTQYF.

CDR3 coding DNA: TGCAGTGCCTTGGGTCAGAATGAGCAGTTCTTC. This sequence encodes CSALGQNEQFF. The chain has TRBV20-1 and TRBJ2-1; D unclear. CDR3 length equals 11 residues. The V and J ends lost 6 bases and 7 bases respectively, with 10 bases between them. Germline-derived CDR1 and CDR2 are DFQATT and SNEGSKA (reference sequence).

The gene calls are TRBV19 and TRBJ2-7; 7 bases map to TRBD1. This CDR3 comprises 14 residues. V was pared by 6 bases and J by 2 bases, with 7 bases of the junction left unmatched. Germline values: CDR1 LNHDA, CDR2 SQIVND (reference sequence). The DNA for the CDR3 is TGTGCCAGTAGCACTCACAGGGGACCCTACGAGCAGTACTTC. It specifies CASSTHRGPYEQYF.

This clone was picked up one time. This chain links TRBV5-4 with TRBJ2-7; 12 nucleotides align to TRBD2. Germline V gives CDR1 SGHNT, CDR2 YYREEE (reference sequence). This CDR3 contains 16 residues. V shed 4 bases, J shed 4 bases, and the junction held 9 bases outside the gene matches. The CDR3 coding sequence is TGTGCCAGCAGCCTCCCCGGACTAGCGGGAATGTACGAGCAGTACTTC. Its protein is CASSLPGLAGMYEQYF.

V gene TRBV7-2 combines with J gene TRBJ2-7; 7 positions agree with TRBD1. The CDR3 is 16 amino acids. V shed 1 base, J shed 4 bases, and the junction held 10 bases outside the gene matches. Per the germline V gene, CDR1 is SGHTA and CDR2 is FQGNSA. The CDR3 sequence: CASSLEYSRGRYEQYF. The CDR3 coding sequence is TGTGCCAGCAGCTTAGAGTATTCGAGGGGGCGGTACGAGCAGTACTTC.

CDR3: CASSFGWGGNQPQHF. The CDR3, as DNA: TGTGCCAGCAGCTTCGGGTGGGGAGGCAATCAGCCCCAGCATTTT. V and J are TRBV7-9 and TRBJ1-5; unclear D gene. Trimming cost V 3 bases and J 2 bases, with 11 bases left between them. The length of the CDR3 is 15 residues. CDR1 is SEHNR and CDR2 is FQNEAQ in the germline V gene (reference sequence).

The chain is built from TRBV29-1 and TRBJ2-2, with 9 bases identical to TRBD2. The CDR3 runs 17 residues. The trim removed 1 base at V and 4 bases at J, leaving 10 bases unmatched. CDR1 and CDR2 from the germline V gene are SQVTM and ANQGSEA. The CDR3 spells CSVEGVAGESSTGELFF. Written as DNA, the CDR3 is TGCAGCGTTGAAGGAGTAGCGGGAGAGTCGAGCACCGGGGAGCTGTTTTTT.

This chain uses TRBV5-6 with TRBJ2-1; D is uncertain. V lost 0 bases, J lost 3 bases, and 4 bases lay in between. Germline values: CDR1 SGHDT, CDR2 YYEEEE. This CDR3 has 13 amino acids. CDR3: CASSLVGYNEQFF. DNA for the CDR3: TGTGCCAGCAGCTTGGTCGGCTACAATGAGCAGTTCTTC.

V is TRBV28 and J is TRBJ2-4; D is tentatively TRBD1 or TRBD2 (5 bases each). The CDR3 sequence is 16 residues long. The germline gives CDR1 MDHEN, CDR2 SYDVKM. The V end was cut by 5 bases, the J end by 0 bases, with 14 bases between. Written as DNA, the CDR3 is TGTGCCAGCAGTCTCGGGACGGACTTAGCCAAAAACATTCAGTACTTC. It is translated as CASSLGTDLAKNIQYF.

For the CDR3, the DNA is TGTGCCAGCAGTGACTCAGGGGGACTAGGCTACAATGAGCAGTTCTTC. Protein product: CASSDSGGLGYNEQFF. This chain connects TRBV6-4 to TRBJ2-1; 8 bases agree with TRBD2. Germline loops: CDR1 MRHNA, CDR2 SNTAGT. The CDR3 is 16 amino acids. V gave up 0 bases and J gave up 3 bases; unmatched junction bases: 4.

CDR3 sequence: CASGRVAGTTIKNIQYF. The CDR3 nucleotides are TGTGCCAGCGGGAGGGTCGCGGGAACAACTATTAAAAACATTCAGTACTTC. V is TRBV13 and J is TRBJ2-4; 7 nucleotides agree with TRBD2. The CDR3 is 17 residues long. The germline CDR1 and CDR2 sequences are PRHDT and FYEKMQ (reference sequence). V shed 8 bases and J 4 bases; nucleotides not matched to a gene: 17.

This clone showed up just a few times. Here the CDR3 reads CAWSVGLQDEKLFF. The CDR3 region has the DNA TGTGCCTGGAGTGTAGGGTTACAGGATGAAAAACTGTTTTTT. This chain links TRBV30 with TRBJ1-4; D is possibly TRBD1 (5 bases). Between the trimmed V and J ends, which lost 0 bases and 6 bases, there was a span of 11 bases. From germline, CDR1 is GTSNPN and CDR2 SVGIG (reference sequence). The CDR3 contains 14 residues.

The rearrangement uses TRBV27 and TRBJ2-3, with 7 nucleotides matching TRBD2. The V segment lost 1 base and the J segment 3 bases; nucleotides outside the gene matches: 7. CDR1 and CDR2 from the germline V gene are MNHEY and SMNVEV (reference sequence). This CDR3 is 16 amino acids long. This CDR3 reads CASSLFAGVYTDTQYF. Written as DNA, the CDR3 is TGTGCCAGCAGTTTATTTGCGGGAGTTTATACAGATACGCAGTATTTT.

The J gene is TRBJ2-1, the V gene TRBV15; the D gene is possibly TRBD2 (5 bases). The ends were cut back, 5 bases at V and 2 bases at J, with 7 bases in the middle. This CDR3 comprises 13 residues. The germline V gene encodes CDR1 LNHNV and CDR2 YYDKDF (reference sequence). DNA for the CDR3: TGTGCCACCAGCGGGAGTCCCTACAATGAGCAGTTCTTC. Protein product: CATSGSPYNEQFF.

V usage is TRBV28 and J usage is TRBJ1-5; D may be TRBD1 (5 bases). CDR1 and CDR2 from the germline V gene are MDHEN and SYDVKM. This CDR3 has 15 residues. V dropped 4 bases and J dropped 1 base, with 11 bases sitting between them. The CDR3 sequence is CASSYLGGSNQPQHF. The CDR3 DNA reads TGTGCCAGCAGTTACCTGGGGGGGAGCAATCAGCCCCAGCATTTT.

A single count supports this clone. This chain connects TRBV10-3 to TRBJ1-5; unclear D gene. The CDR3 loop spans 15 amino acids. Germline loops: CDR1 ENHRY, CDR2 SYGVKD. The V end was cut by 2 bases, the J end by 3 bases, with 11 bases between. CDR3 in DNA: TGTGCCATCAGTGAGAGAGACACCTACAATCAGCCCCAGCATTTT. It codes for CAISERDTYNQPQHF.

The chain recombines TRBV6-5 with TRBJ2-2; 8 bases map to TRBD1. Trimming cost V 10 bases and J 8 bases; bases outside gene matches: 9. The V gene's germline CDR1 is MNHEY and CDR2 SVGAGI. This CDR3 has 13 amino acids. The CDR3 coding sequence is TGTGCCACCGCGGACAGGGCATATGGGGAGCTGTTTTTT. This translates into CATADRAYGELFF.

This clone was seen repeatedly, ten times or more. The chain has TRBV2 and TRBJ1-3, with no clear D. Trimming removed 3 bases at V and 0 bases at J, with 9 bases between. Germline CDR1 SNHLY, CDR2 FYNNEI. This CDR3 has 15 residues. CDR3 DNA sequence: TGTGCCAGCAGTGATGGCAGATCCTCTGGAAACACCATATATTTT. Amino acid sequence: CASSDGRSSGNTIYF.

This sequence joins TRBV6-1 and TRBJ2-3; 8 bases are a match to TRBD2. Germline values: CDR1 MNHNS, CDR2 SASEGT. The CDR3 sequence is 17 residues long. The V and J ends lost 2 bases and 6 bases, in that order; junction bases with no gene match: 13. The CDR3 loop is CASSEPYSGSPGDTQYF. CDR3 DNA sequence: TGTGCCAGCAGTGAACCCTACAGCGGGAGCCCGGGTGATACGCAGTATTTT.

V is TRBV7-9 and J is TRBJ2-7; the D gene could be TRBD1 or TRBD2 (5 bases each). Trimming removed 5 bases at V and 4 bases at J, with 9 bases between. This CDR3 contains 12 residues. Germline lookup yields CDR1 SEHNR and CDR2 FQNEAQ (reference sequence). The CDR3 sequence: CASSRGAYEQYF. CDR3 nucleotides: TGTGCCAGCAGCCGAGGGGCATACGAGCAGTACTTC.

V gene TRBV7-9 combines with J gene TRBJ1-2, with D uncertain. The CDR3 extends over 12 amino acids. Germline V lookup: CDR1 SEHNR, CDR2 FQNEAQ (reference sequence). Trimming removed 5 bases at V and 4 bases at J, with 8 bases between. The CDR3 loop is CASSDLGYGYTF. CDR3 coding DNA: TGTGCCAGCAGCGACCTTGGCTATGGCTACACCTTC.

J is TRBJ1-2 and V is TRBV6-1; perhaps TRBD1 as D (6 bases). The germline CDR1 and CDR2 sequences are MNHNS and SASEGT. Trimming removed 11 bases from V and 4 bases from J, with 20 bases in between. The CDR3 runs to 14 residues. CDR3 in amino acids: CAHSEAGELYGYTF. The DNA for the CDR3 is TGTGCCCACTCTGAGGCAGGGGAACTCTATGGCTACACCTTC.

The CDR3 bases are TGTGCCAGCAGCAAACAAAGGGACACTGAAGCTTTCTTT. Translating gives CASSKQRDTEAFF. The chain is built from TRBV7-7 and TRBJ1-1; D unresolved. The germline CDR1 and CDR2 sequences are SSHAT and FNYEAQ (reference sequence). The V and J ends lost 5 bases and 3 bases respectively, with 10 bases between them. This CDR3 has 13 residues.